This record looks at one T cell receptor (beta chain) sequence and its context. Its antigen remains unidentified. This sample was included in a study of CD8+CD57+ T cells in acquired aplastic anemia. Study conclusions and caveats: Patients did not significantly differ from controls in CD8+ Simpson's diversity.

Germline loops: CDR1 SEHNR, CDR2 FQNEAQ (reference sequence). Trimming stripped 1 base from V and 1 base from J, with 10 bases between. There are 15 residues in the CDR3. The authors sequenced patients whose flow cytometry had shown CD8+CD57+ cell expansion. Prior therapy had not been administered to any patient at the time of blood sampling. Investigators profiled TCR beta VDJ and CDR3 from genomic DNA template. TCRdb ran MiXCR on the reads and lists one entry per CDR3 protein. The sample consists of hundreds of thousands of distinct CDR3 sequences, under 60% of them appearing once. This receptor was taken from a human donor with aplastic anemia. What was sequenced was sorted CD4+, CD8+, or CD8+CD57+ T cells (not recorded which) from PBMCs. The chain uses TRBV7-9 and TRBJ1-1, with D perhaps matching TRBD1 (5 bases). CDR3 sequence reads: CASSLVRGGNTEAFF. CDR3 nucleotide sequence: TGTGCCAGCAGCTTAGTGAGGGGCGGGAACACTGAAGCTTTCTTT.